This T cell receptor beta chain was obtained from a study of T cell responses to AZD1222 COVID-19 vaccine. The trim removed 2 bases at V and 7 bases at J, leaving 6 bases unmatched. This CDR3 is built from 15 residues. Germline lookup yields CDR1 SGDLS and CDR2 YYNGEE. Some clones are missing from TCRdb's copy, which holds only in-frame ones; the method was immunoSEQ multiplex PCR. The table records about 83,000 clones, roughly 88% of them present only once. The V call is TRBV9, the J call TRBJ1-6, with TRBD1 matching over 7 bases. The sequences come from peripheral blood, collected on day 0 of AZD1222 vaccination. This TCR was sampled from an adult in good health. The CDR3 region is CASSVTGNGNSPLHF. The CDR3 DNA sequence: TGTGCCAGCAGCGTGACAGGGAACGGGAATTCACCCCTCCACTTT.